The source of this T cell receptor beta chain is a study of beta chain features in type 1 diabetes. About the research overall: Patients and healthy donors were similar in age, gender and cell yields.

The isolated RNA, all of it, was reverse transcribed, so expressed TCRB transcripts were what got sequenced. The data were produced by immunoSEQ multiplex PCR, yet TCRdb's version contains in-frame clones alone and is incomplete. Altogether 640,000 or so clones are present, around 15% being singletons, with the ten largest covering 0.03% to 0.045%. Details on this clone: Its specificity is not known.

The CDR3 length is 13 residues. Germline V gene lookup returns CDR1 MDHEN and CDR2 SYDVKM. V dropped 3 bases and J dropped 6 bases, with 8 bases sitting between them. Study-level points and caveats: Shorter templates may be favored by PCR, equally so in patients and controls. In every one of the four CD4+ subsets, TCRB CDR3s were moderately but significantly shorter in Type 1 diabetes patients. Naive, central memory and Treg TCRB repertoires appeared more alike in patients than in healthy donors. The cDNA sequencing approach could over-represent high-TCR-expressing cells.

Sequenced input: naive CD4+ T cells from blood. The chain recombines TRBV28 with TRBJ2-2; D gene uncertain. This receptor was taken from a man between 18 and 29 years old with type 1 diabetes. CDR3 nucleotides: TGTGCCAGCAGTTTGGAGAGGTCCGGGGAGCTGTTTTTT. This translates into CASSLERSGELFF.